This record concerns one T cell receptor (beta chain) sequence. Addition of UMIs with a 6-nucleotide sample barcode was achieved by template switching. TCRdb reprocessed the 5' RACE reads, keeping one entry per CDR3 protein, no DNA. The sample has 150,000 to 200,000 distinct CDR3 sequences. This specimen belongs to a study of monozygotic twins with inflammatory bowel disease. CDR1 DFQATT and CDR2 SNEGSKA come from the germline V gene (reference sequence). The CDR3 is 13 residues long. The V and J genes are TRBV20-1 and TRBJ1-1. This sequence was found in a human donor with ulcerative colitis or Crohn's disease, or a healthy co-twin of an affected twin (not recorded which). The source material was blood. CDR3 residues: CSASGGPNTEAFF.